One and the same sample provided the 26 T cell receptor beta chains below, sequenced in a study of T cell repertoires in cytomegalovirus infection. No antigen has been assigned to these receptors. TCRdb recomputed calls from the reads with MiXCR, one row per CDR3 protein. The sample lists roughly 120,000 distinct CDR3 sequences, 32% occurring once. This material consisted of CD8+ T cells from cultured PBMCs, taken from culture after CMV antigen stimulation. These receptors originate from a human donor in good health (CMV status not recorded). Some clones in this sample may be carry-over from other donors' samples.

Within the sample, this clonotype is medium-sized. The rearrangement uses TRBV11-2 and TRBJ1-4; possibly TRBD1 for D (5 bases). CDR1 is SGHAT and CDR2 is FQNNGV in the germline V gene. V dropped 4 bases and J dropped 4 bases, with 22 bases sitting between them. The CDR3 covers 18 residues. The CDR3 reads CASSWGTLIGGVNEKLFF. CDR3 coding DNA: TGTGCCAGCAGCTGGGGCACGTTGATTGGGGGAGTTAATGAAAAACTGTTTTTT.

The rearrangement joins TRBV12-3 or TRBV12-4 to TRBJ2-5, with D possibly being TRBD1 (5 bases). The CDR3 totals 12 residues. Trimming shortened V by 11 bases and J by 2 bases, and 12 bases separated the two germline ends. Here the CDR3 DNA reads TGTGCCCTTTCAGGGCGACAAGAGACCCAGTACTTC. Translated, it gives CALSGRQETQYF.

V gene TRBV5-1 combines with J gene TRBJ2-3, with TRBD2 matching over 13 bases. The CDR3 is made up of 18 amino acids. Trimming removed 4 bases from V and 6 bases from J; junction bases left unmatched: 14. From germline, CDR1 is SGHRS and CDR2 YFSETQ. CDR3 region: CASSTGLAGAARLDTQYF. The DNA of the CDR3 is TGCGCCAGCAGCACCGGACTAGCGGGGGCCGCTCGGTTGGATACGCAGTATTTT.

A single count supports this clonotype. This may stem from a read error, because a much larger clone lies one nucleotide away. V gene TRBV7-2 combines with J gene TRBJ1-2, with 7 bases aligning to TRBD1. Trimming removed 3 bases from V and 10 bases from J; junction bases left unmatched: 14. The CDR3 loop spans 15 amino acids. CDR1 and CDR2 (germline): SGHTA, FQGNSA. CDR3 loop: CASSLFPTGSRDYTF. Written as DNA, the CDR3 is TGTGCCAGCAGCTTGTTCCCGACAGGGTCAAGGGACTACACCTTC.

This chain links TRBV20-1 with TRBJ1-5, with a weak D call TRBD1 (6 bases). V gave up 3 bases and J gave up 0 bases, with 24 bases separating them. CDR1 is DFQATT and CDR2 is SNEGSKA in the germline V gene (reference sequence). This CDR3 region has 19 residues. CDR3 nucleotides: TGCAGTGCTAGGGGACCTCAACAGGGCCTAGTTTATAGCAATCAGCCCCAGCATTTT. Translating gives CSARGPQQGLVYSNQPQHF.

The chain couples TRBV6-2 or TRBV6-3 to TRBJ2-5; TRBD1 aligns across 12 bases. Germline V gives CDR1 MNHEY, CDR2 SVGEGT. The CDR3 totals 16 residues. With V trimmed by 5 bases and J by 5 bases, 9 bases remained unmatched. The CDR3 protein is CASSPRDRGRGETQYF. The CDR3 region has the DNA TGTGCCAGCAGTCCCCGGGACAGGGGGCGCGGGGAGACCCAGTACTTC.

This rearrangement joins TRBV12-5 to TRBJ1-1; the D is unclear. The V gene lost 2 bases and the J gene lost 2 bases, with 9 bases spanning the gap. Per the germline V gene, CDR1 is LGHNT and CDR2 is FRNRAP. The CDR3 has 14 residues. CDR3 region: CASGLPPVNTEAFF. The CDR3 DNA is TGTGCTAGTGGTTTGCCCCCGGTAAACACTGAAGCTTTCTTT.

This clonotype was observed a single time. The chain combines TRBV4-3 with TRBJ1-2; no clear D gene. Germline V gene sequence: CDR1 LGHNA, CDR2 YSLEER. V was shortened by 0 bases and J by 4 bases, with 12 bases between the two germline ends. The CDR3 spans 15 residues. The DNA for the CDR3 is TGCGCCAGCAGCCAAGAAACACAGACTTCCTATGGCTACACCTTC. Amino acids: CASSQETQTSYGYTF.

CDR3 bases: TGTGCCAGCGGGACTCCGGGACAGGCGGACGAGCAGTACTTC. As protein: CASGTPGQADEQYF. The chain links TRBV6-6 to TRBJ2-7, with 8 bases fitting TRBD1. Germline trimming cut 8 bases from V and 5 bases from J; bases unmatched to any gene: 11. This CDR3 has 14 residues. Germline loops: CDR1 MNHNY, CDR2 SVGAGI (reference sequence).

This clonotype has just one count. The V call is TRBV12-3 or TRBV12-4, the J call TRBJ2-7, with 7 bases identical to TRBD1. The CDR3 extends over 15 amino acids. The ends lost 4 bases at V and 1 base at J; junction bases unmatched: 7. This CDR3 reads CASSSFVGQSYEQYF. In DNA form, the CDR3 reads TGTGCCAGCAGTTCGTTCGTGGGACAGTCCTACGAGCAGTACTTC.

This clonotype was seen a handful of times. The chain has TRBV6-5 and TRBJ2-6, with a weak D call TRBD2 (6 bases). This CDR3 spans 19 amino acids. In germline, CDR1 is MNHEY, CDR2 SVGAGI. Trimming took 0 bases from V and 1 from J, leaving 16 bases between them. The CDR3 spells CASSYSLADDPSGANVLTF. The DNA of the CDR3 is TGTGCCAGCAGTTACTCGTTAGCGGATGATCCATCTGGGGCCAACGTCCTGACTTTC.

The chain has TRBV2 and TRBJ2-3; 11 bases agree with TRBD2. Germline V lookup: CDR1 SNHLY, CDR2 FYNNEI. The CDR3 consists of 17 residues. Germline trimming cut 6 bases from V and 0 bases from J; bases unmatched to any gene: 8. CDR3 loop: CASRELAGASSTDTQYF. CDR3 sequence (DNA): TGTGCCAGCAGGGAACTAGCGGGGGCCTCTAGCACAGATACGCAGTATTTT.

The rearrangement links TRBV13 to TRBJ2-7; possibly TRBD2 for D (6 bases). V lost 3 bases and J lost 0, with 12 bases in between. CDR3 length: 15 residues. CDR1 is PRHDT and CDR2 is FYEKMQ in the germline V gene (reference sequence). The chain's CDR3 is CASSLRGTSSYEQYF. CDR3 bases: TGTGCCAGCAGCTTGCGGGGCACCAGCTCCTACGAGCAGTACTTC.

The genes are TRBV4-3 and TRBJ2-1; weak D call: TRBD1 (5 bases). V gave up 2 bases and J gave up 0 bases, with 8 bases separating them. The CDR3 extends over 15 amino acids. Germline-derived CDR1 and CDR2 are LGHNA and YSLEER. The CDR3 region is CASSQRGSSYNEQFF. CDR3 DNA: TGCGCCAGCAGCCAAAGGGGCTCCTCCTACAATGAGCAGTTCTTC.

This clonotype was picked up a small number of times. The chain carries TRBV12-3 or TRBV12-4 and TRBJ2-5, with 10 bases identical to TRBD2. The CDR3 contains 16 residues. The J segment lost 5 bases and the V segment lost 6 bases, leaving 12 bases of the junction unmatched. The DNA of the CDR3 is TGTGCCAGCAGCGAGCGGGGGGGCCCTTCACAGGAGACCCAGTACTTC. It is translated as CASSERGGPSQETQYF.

This sequence joins TRBV4-1 and TRBJ1-6; TRBD1 is a possible D gene (5 bases). Germline assignment: CDR1 MGHRA and CDR2 YSYEKL. The CDR3 totals 15 residues. V was pared by 5 bases and J by 3 bases, with 11 bases between. DNA of the CDR3: TGCGCCAGCAGCGGGGCTGTCCTCTATAATTCACCCCTCCACTTT. This encodes CASSGAVLYNSPLHF.

V gene TRBV20-1 combines with J gene TRBJ1-1; D is unresolved. V was shortened by 4 bases and J by 1 base, with 13 bases between the two germline ends. CDR1 and CDR2 from the germline V gene are DFQATT and SNEGSKA (reference sequence). There are 14 residues in the CDR3. CDR3: CSATPGGRNTEAFF. DNA of the CDR3: TGCAGTGCTACCCCGGGAGGGAGGAACACTGAAGCTTTCTTT.

Only a few counts were recorded for this clonotype. The chain is built from TRBV7-3 and TRBJ2-6, with 8 bases that match TRBD1. The CDR3 loop spans 17 amino acids. V shed 3 bases, J shed 1 base, and the junction held 5 bases outside the gene matches. Germline V gives CDR1 SGHTA, CDR2 FQGTGA. CDR3 DNA sequence: TGTGCCAGCAGCTTGGAGACAGGGGTGTCTGGGGCCAACGTCCTGACTTTC. Translation: CASSLETGVSGANVLTF.

The rearrangement uses TRBV28 and TRBJ1-1, with unresolved D. CDR3 length equals 16 residues. Per the germline V gene, CDR1 is MDHEN and CDR2 is SYDVKM. Trimming removed 4 bases at V and 3 bases at J, with 18 bases between. This chain's CDR3 is CASSYLALESDTEAFF. Written as DNA, the CDR3 is TGTGCCAGCAGTTATTTGGCCCTGGAGAGCGACACTGAAGCTTTCTTT.

This clonotype was recorded many times. The chain combines TRBV5-1 with TRBJ2-1; 10 bases are shared with TRBD1. CDR1 and CDR2 from the germline V gene are SGHRS and YFSETQ. This CDR3 comprises 16 residues. After removal of 0 bases from V and 3 bases from J, the junction contained 3 bases not matched to a gene. CDR3: CASSLDGTGVYNEQFF. For the CDR3, the DNA is TGCGCCAGCAGCTTGGACGGGACAGGGGTCTACAATGAGCAGTTCTTC.

This clonotype has only a few counts. The chain is built from TRBV2 and TRBJ2-1, with 7 bases fitting TRBD1. The CDR3 loop spans 14 amino acids. Germline lookup yields CDR1 SNHLY and CDR2 FYNNEI. Unmatched junction bases numbered 3, after V lost 6 bases and J lost 1 base. The CDR3 DNA reads TGTGCCAGCAGCTACAGGGGTTCCTACAATGAGCAGTTCTTC. Its translation is CASSYRGSYNEQFF.

In its sample, this clonotype was seen many times. The chain links TRBV7-2 to TRBJ2-6; no clear D gene. V was clipped by 4 bases and J by 0 bases, with 10 bases between them. The CDR3 is made up of 16 amino acids. In germline, CDR1 is SGHTA, CDR2 FQGNSA. For the CDR3, the DNA is TGTGCCAGCAGCTATGGACGGTTCTCTGGGGCCAACGTCCTGACTTTC. This codes for CASSYGRFSGANVLTF.

This chain uses TRBV4-1 with TRBJ2-3; 9 nucleotides line up with TRBD2. CDR1 and CDR2 (germline): MGHRA, YSYEKL. J gave up 8 bases and V 0 bases, and 6 bases lay outside the gene matches. There are 15 residues in the CDR3. The CDR3 DNA reads TGCGCCAGCAGCCAAGATCCTAGCGGGGCTTTTACGCAGTATTTT. Encoded protein: CASSQDPSGAFTQYF.

This chain links TRBV28 with TRBJ1-1, with D possibly TRBD1 on 6 matching bases. This CDR3 has 19 residues. The germline V gene has CDR1 MDHEN and CDR2 SYDVKM. Trimming removed 4 bases from V and 0 bases from J, with 24 bases in between. The CDR3 region has the DNA TGTGCCAGCAGTTCGATCCGTGGGGGGGCTACAGGCCTGAACACTGAAGCTTTCTTT. This translates into CASSSIRGGATGLNTEAFF. The variable domain in full, completed from reference TRBV28 and TRBJ1-1, reads DVKVTQSSRYLVKRTGEKVFLECVQDMDHENMFWYRQDPGLGLRLIYFSYDVKMKEKGDIPEGYSVSREKKERFSLILESASTNQTSMYLCASSSIRGGATGLNTEAFFGQGTRLTVV.

The chain employs TRBV12-3 or TRBV12-4 and TRBJ1-6; D call uncertain. There are 12 residues in the CDR3. Trimming took off 3 bases at V and 14 bases at J, with 11 bases between the two ends. The CDR3 nucleotides read TGTGCCAGCAGTTTTGTCTCGCGAGCCCTCCACTTT. Translating it yields CASSFVSRALHF.

There are a few counts of this clonotype. V usage is TRBV11-2 and J usage is TRBJ1-4, with a possible D match to TRBD1 (5 bases). CDR3 length: 16 amino acids. The V and J ends lost 1 base and 7 bases respectively, with 16 bases between them. CDR1 is SGHAT and CDR2 is FQNNGV in the germline V gene. CDR3 loop: CASSLGRGRYGEKLFF. The CDR3 DNA sequence: TGTGCCAGCAGCTTAGGGCGGGGCCGGTACGGTGAAAAACTGTTTTTT.